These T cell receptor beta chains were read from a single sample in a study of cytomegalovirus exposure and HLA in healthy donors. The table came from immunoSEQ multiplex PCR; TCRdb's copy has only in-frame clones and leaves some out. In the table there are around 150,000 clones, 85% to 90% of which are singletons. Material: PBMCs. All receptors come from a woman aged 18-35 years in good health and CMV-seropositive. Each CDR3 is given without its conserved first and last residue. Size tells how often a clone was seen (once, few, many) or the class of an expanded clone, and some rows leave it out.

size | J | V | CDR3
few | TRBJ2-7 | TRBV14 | ASSHQTGGYYEQY
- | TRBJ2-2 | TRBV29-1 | SVEDTNTGELF
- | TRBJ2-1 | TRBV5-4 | ASSLGGPLGEGRF
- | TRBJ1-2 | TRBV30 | AWIFAGTTGYT
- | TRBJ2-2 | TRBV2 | ASSETGLAGGELF
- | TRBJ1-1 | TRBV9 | ASSVTGAGNTEAF
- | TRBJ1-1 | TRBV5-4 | ASEGNSGTEAF
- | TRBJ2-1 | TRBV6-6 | ASSLLSDEQF
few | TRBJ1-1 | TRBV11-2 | ASSWTGNTEAF
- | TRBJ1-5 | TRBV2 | ASSAGNQPQH
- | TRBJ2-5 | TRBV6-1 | ASSEEESWETQY
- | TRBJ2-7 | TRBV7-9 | ASSSGTGDSYEQY
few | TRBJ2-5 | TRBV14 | ASSPTSGSVGTQY
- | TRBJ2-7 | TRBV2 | ASRSTAGNGEQY
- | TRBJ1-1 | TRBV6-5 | ASSSTSRGVNTEAF
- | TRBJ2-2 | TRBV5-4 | ASSLRKTGSGELF
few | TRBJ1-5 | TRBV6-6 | ATTGHSNQPQH
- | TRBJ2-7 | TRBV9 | ASSPRTGETYEQY
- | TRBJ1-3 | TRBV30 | AWSENRDSQT
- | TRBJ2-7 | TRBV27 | ASSFSGTGHEQY
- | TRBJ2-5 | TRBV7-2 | ASSLDRGETQY
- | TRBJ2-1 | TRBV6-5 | ASRPIGSHYNEQF
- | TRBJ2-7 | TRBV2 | ASSGKRNSYEQY
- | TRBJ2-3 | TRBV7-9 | ASSLGLQSTDTQY
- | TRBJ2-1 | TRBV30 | AWRTKDQTNYNEQF
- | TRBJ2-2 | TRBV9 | ASSAQASGRTGELF
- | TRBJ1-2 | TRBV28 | ASMAGDLNYGYT
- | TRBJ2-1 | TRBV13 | ASSFSSGSYNEQF
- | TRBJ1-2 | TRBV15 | ATSRGADRNYGYT
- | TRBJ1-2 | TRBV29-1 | SVEPVNYGYT
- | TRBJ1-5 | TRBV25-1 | ASPKLMLSNQPQH
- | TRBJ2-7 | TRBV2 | ASRSGTSGTYEQY
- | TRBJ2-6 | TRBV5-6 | ASSPRGGVSGANVLT
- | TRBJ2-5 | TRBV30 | AWRHLGLAPWETQY
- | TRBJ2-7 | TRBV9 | ASSVGTAGGEQY
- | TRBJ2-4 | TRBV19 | ASSSGGLAKNIQY
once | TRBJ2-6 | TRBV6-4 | ASSEGAGANVLT